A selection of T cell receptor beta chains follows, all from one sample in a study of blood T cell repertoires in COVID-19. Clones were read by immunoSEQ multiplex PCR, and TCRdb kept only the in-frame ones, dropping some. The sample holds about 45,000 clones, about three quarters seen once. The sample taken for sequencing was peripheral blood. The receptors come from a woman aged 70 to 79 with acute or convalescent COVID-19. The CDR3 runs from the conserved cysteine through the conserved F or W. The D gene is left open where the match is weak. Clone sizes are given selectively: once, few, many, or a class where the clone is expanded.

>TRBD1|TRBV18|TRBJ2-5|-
CASSPNQGDREQETQYF
TGTGCCAGCTCACCGAACCAAGGGGACAGGGAACAAGAGACCCAGTACTTC
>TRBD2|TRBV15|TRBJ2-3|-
CATSGRLAGVGTDTQYF
TGTGCCACCAGCGGAAGACTAGCGGGTGTGGGGACAGATACGCAGTATTTT
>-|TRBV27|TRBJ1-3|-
CASSPWAESGNTIYF
TGTGCCAGCAGTCCCTGGGCCGAGAGTGGAAACACCATATATTTT
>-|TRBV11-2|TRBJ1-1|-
CASSTRENTEAFF
TGTGCCAGCAGCACACGGGAGAACACTGAAGCTTTCTTT
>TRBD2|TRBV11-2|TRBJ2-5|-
CASIPSGIQETQYF
TGTGCCAGCATCCCTAGCGGGATCCAAGAGACCCAGTACTTC
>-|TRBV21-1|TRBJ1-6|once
CASSKTGTANSPLHF
TGTGCCAGCAGCAAGACAGGGACAGCGAATTCACCCCTCCACTTT
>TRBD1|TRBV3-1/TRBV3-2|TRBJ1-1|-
CASSHPTGRRNTEAFF
TGTGCCAGCAGCCACCCGACAGGGCGCCGGAACACTGAAGCTTTCTTT
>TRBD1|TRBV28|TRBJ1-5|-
CASSLMGQPNQPQHF
TGTGCCAGCAGTTTGATGGGACAGCCCAATCAGCCCCAGCATTTT
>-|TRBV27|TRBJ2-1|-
CASSPLVSDEQFF
TGTGCCAGCAGTCCACTTGTCAGCGATGAGCAGTTCTTC
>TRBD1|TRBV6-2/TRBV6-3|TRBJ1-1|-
CASSHYPGQGDTEAFF
TGTGCCAGCAGTCACTATCCGGGACAGGGGGACACTGAAGCTTTCTTT
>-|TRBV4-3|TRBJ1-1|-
CASSQRQATEAFF
TGCGCCAGCAGCCAAAGACAGGCCACTGAAGCTTTCTTT
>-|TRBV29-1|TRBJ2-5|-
CSVGDNQETQYF
TGCAGCGTAGGGGACAACCAAGAGACCCAGTACTTC
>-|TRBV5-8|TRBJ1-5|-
CASSQTRDRGPQHF
TGTGCCAGCAGCCAGACCCGAGATAGGGGGCCCCAGCATTTT
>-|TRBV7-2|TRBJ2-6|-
CASSSLNPQSGANVLTF
TGTGCCAGCAGCTCCCTAAATCCTCAATCTGGGGCCAACGTCCTGACTTTC
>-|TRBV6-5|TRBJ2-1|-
CASSYPLGEQFF
TGTGCCAGCAGTTACCCCCTCGGTGAGCAGTTCTTC
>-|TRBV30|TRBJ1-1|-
CAWSSGNTEAFF
TGTGCCTGGAGTTCGGGGAACACTGAAGCTTTCTTT
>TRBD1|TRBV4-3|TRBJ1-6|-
CASSQLTQGDSPLHF
TGCGCCAGCAGCCAACTGACCCAGGGGGATTCACCCCTCCACTTT
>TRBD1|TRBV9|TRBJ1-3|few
CASSPRGQGYGNTIYF
TGTGCCAGCAGCCCTAGGGGGCAGGGTTATGGAAACACCATATATTTT
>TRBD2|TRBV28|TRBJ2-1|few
CASSFGSGRAPPFNEQFF
TGTGCCAGCAGTTTTGGTAGCGGGAGGGCCCCGCCGTTCAATGAGCAGTTCTTC
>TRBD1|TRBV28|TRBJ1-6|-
CASSSYRGFNSPLHF
TGTGCCAGCAGTTCATACAGGGGGTTTAATTCACCCCTCCACTTT
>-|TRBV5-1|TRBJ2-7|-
CASSLDSTAYEQYF
TGCGCCAGCAGCTTGGATTCGACAGCATACGAGCAGTACTTC
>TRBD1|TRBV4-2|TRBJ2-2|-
CASSQEGGAETGELFF
TGTGCCAGCAGCCAAGAAGGGGGCGCAGAAACCGGGGAGCTGTTTTTT
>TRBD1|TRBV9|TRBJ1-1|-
CASSAYRGPDTEAFF
TGTGCCAGCAGCGCCTACAGGGGGCCTGACACTGAAGCTTTCTTT
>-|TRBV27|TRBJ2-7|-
CASSLYFPVSDEQYF
TGTGCCAGCAGTTTATATTTCCCGGTTAGCGACGAGCAGTACTTC
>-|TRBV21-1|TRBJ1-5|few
CASSRTLLWQGSQPQHF
TGTGCCAGCAGCAGAACTCTACTCTGGCAGGGTAGTCAGCCCCAGCATTTT
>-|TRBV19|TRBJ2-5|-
CASSDGGTTQETQYF
TGTGCCAGTAGTGACGGTGGGACAACCCAAGAGACCCAGTACTTC
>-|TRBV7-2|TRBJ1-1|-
CASSLVRNTEAFF
TGTGCCAGCAGCTTAGTGAGGAACACTGAAGCTTTCTTT
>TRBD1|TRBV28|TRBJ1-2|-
CASSQSGVGQGTGYTF
TGTGCCAGCAGCCAAAGTGGGGTGGGACAGGGAACAGGCTACACCTTC
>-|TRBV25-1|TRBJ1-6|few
CASRFGVVNSPLHF
TGTGCCAGCAGATTCGGGGTCGTTAATTCACCCCTCCACTTT
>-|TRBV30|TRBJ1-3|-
CAWGATYTIYF
TGTGCCTGGGGGGCGACTTACACCATATATTTT
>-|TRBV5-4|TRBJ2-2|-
CASSLAQVNTGELFF
TGTGCCAGCAGCTTGGCACAGGTGAACACCGGGGAGCTGTTTTTT
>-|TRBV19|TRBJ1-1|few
CASSMGFTTEAFF
TGTGCCAGTAGTATGGGCTTCACCACTGAAGCTTTCTTT
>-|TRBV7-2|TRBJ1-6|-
CASSLARSRASPLHF
TGTGCCAGCAGCTTAGCGAGGTCCAGGGCTTCACCCCTCCACTTT
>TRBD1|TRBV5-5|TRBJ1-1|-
CASSAFTGGSEAFF
TGTGCCAGCAGCGCCTTTACAGGGGGGTCTGAAGCTTTCTTT
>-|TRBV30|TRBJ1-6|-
CAWSVQITGDSPLHF
TGTGCCTGGAGTGTACAGATTACAGGAGATTCACCCCTCCACTTT
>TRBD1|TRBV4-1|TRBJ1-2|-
CASSQETTGGTVYGYTF
TGCGCCAGCAGCCAGGAAACTACAGGGGGCACAGTCTATGGCTACACCTTC
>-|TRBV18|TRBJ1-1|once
CASSPPGGNTEAFF
TGTGCCAGCTCACCACCAGGGGGGAACACTGAAGCTTTCTTT
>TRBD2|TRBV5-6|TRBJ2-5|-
CASSLGAGGPETQYF
TGTGCCAGCAGCTTGGGGGCGGGAGGGCCAGAGACCCAGTACTTC
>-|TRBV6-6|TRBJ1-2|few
CASRLGNNYGYTF
TGTGCCAGCAGACTAGGGAATAACTATGGCTACACCTTC
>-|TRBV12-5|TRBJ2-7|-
CPPRTDAYEQYF
TGTCCACCCAGGACAGACGCCTACGAGCAGTACTTC
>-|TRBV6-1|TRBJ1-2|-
CASSDAILGGGYTF
TGTGCCAGCAGTGACGCTATCTTGGGAGGTGGCTACACCTTC
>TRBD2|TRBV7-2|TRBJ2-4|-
CASSWGLAGGNQYF
TGTGCCAGCAGCTGGGGATTAGCGGGGGGGAATCAGTACTTC
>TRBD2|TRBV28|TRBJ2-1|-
CASSSSPIAGASDEQFF
TGTGCCAGCAGTTCCTCCCCCATAGCGGGAGCGAGTGATGAGCAGTTCTTC
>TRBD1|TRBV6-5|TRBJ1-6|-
CASSYGDRVNSPLHF
TGTGCCAGCAGTTACGGGGACAGGGTTAATTCACCCCTCCACTTT